This TCR beta chain was profiled in a study of vaccination effects on CD4 cells after COVID-19. Germline lookup yields CDR1 LNHDA and CDR2 SQIVND (reference sequence). V gave up 5 bases and J gave up 3 bases; unmatched junction bases: 6. This CDR3 has 14 amino acids. Regarding this clone: What it binds is not known.

Antigen-specific CD4+ T cells were expanded with viral peptide pools in the ViraFEST assay before sequencing. When about ten days of culture had elapsed, CD4+ T cells were isolated. Neither prior SARS-CoV-2 infection nor positive nucleocapsid antibodies were present in the vaccine recipients. The protocol was immunoSEQ multiplex PCR, while the TCRdb copy is restricted to in-frame clones and leaves out a portion. The data hold 30,000 to 45,000 clones, with 55% to 75% observed a single time. The source material was CD4+ T cells from PBMCs cultured with SARS-CoV-2 spike peptides, sampled before COVID-19 vaccination. The chain uses TRBV19 and TRBJ2-5, with 7 bases matching TRBD2. The sequence was obtained from a human donor who received a COVID-19 vaccine. For the CDR3, the DNA is TGTGCCAGTAGTCCCCAGGCGGGGGAAGAGACCCAGTACTTC. This codes for CASSPQAGEETQYF.